This entry describes one TCR beta chain. This entry belongs to a study of OX40 agonist ivuxolimab in advanced cancers. The wider study: Hepatocellular carcinoma, melanoma, renal cell or head and neck cancer affected the dose-escalation patients.

The protocol was immunoSEQ multiplex PCR, while the TCRdb copy is restricted to in-frame clones and leaves out a portion. The sample holds 60,000 to 65,000 clones, around 89% seen once. Autoimmune disease history or systemic immunosuppression disqualified patients. This clonotype was obtained from an adult with an advanced solid tumor such as melanoma, head and neck, liver or kidney cancer. The starting material was CD4+ or CD8+ T cells sorted from blood, obtained in a trial of the OX40 agonist ivuxolimab.

The CDR3 region is CASSRRTSSNQPQHF. CDR3 bases: TGTGCCAGCAGTCGCCGGACGAGTAGCAATCAGCCCCAGCATTTT. V gene TRBV28 combines with J gene TRBJ1-5; D is undetermined. CDR1 is MDHEN and CDR2 is SYDVKM in the germline V gene. The CDR3 consists of 15 residues. With 5 bases removed from V and 0 bases from J, the gap between germline ends came to 11 bases.